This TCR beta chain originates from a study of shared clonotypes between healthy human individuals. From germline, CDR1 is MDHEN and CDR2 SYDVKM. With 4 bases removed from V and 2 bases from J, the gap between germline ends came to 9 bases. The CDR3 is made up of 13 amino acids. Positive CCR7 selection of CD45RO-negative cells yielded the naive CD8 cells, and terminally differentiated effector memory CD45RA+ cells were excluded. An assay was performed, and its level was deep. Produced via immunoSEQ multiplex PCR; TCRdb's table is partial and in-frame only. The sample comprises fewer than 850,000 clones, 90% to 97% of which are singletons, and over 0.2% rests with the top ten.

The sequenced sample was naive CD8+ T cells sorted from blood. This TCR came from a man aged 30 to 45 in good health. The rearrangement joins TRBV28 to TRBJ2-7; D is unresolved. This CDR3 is CASSSMNTYEQYF. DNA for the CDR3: TGTGCCAGCAGTTCCATGAATACCTACGAGCAGTACTTC.